This T cell receptor (beta chain) emerged from a study of blood T cell repertoires in COVID-19. Produced via immunoSEQ multiplex PCR; TCRdb's table is partial and in-frame only. The top ten clones hold 3.4% of a sample with roughly 230,000 clones, about 80% of them seen once. This CDR3 region has 14 residues. V shed 7 bases, J shed 6 bases, and the junction held 10 bases outside the gene matches. CDR1 and CDR2 from the germline V gene are SQVTM and ANQGSEA. The clonotype was recovered from a man over 45 who had recovered from COVID-19. Material: PBMCs or T cells enriched from blood (not recorded which). V is TRBV29-1 and J is TRBJ2-2; TRBD2 matches 8 bases. The CDR3 nucleotides read TGCAGCGGCCTACTAGCGGCCCTCCCCGGGGAGCTGTTTTTT. Translated: CSGLLAALPGELFF.